This T cell receptor (beta chain) was sequenced in a study of blood T cell repertoires in COVID-19. Assay: immunoSEQ multiplex PCR; the TCRdb copy retains only in-frame clones and omits some. Of over 150,000 clones listed, 75% to 85% are singletons. This TCR came from a human donor in a cohort sampled during active COVID-19. The sequenced material came from peripheral blood.

CDR3 protein: CASSFGQVLDGYTF. The CDR3 bases are TGTGCCAGCAGTTTTGGACAGGTTCTGGATGGCTACACCTTC. The chain links TRBV28 to TRBJ1-2, with 7 nucleotides matching TRBD1. Trimming cost V 3 bases and J 6 bases; bases outside gene matches: 7. The CDR3 totals 14 residues. Looked up from germline, CDR1 is MDHEN and CDR2 is SYDVKM.